The 23 T cell receptor beta chains in this list originate from one sample, sequenced in a study of OX40 agonist ivuxolimab in advanced cancers. Method: immunoSEQ multiplex PCR; TCRdb's copy keeps in-frame clones and lacks some. The table shows 37,000 or so clones, with roughly four fifths occurring only once. The sample here was CD4+ or CD8+ T cells sorted from blood, taken in a trial of the OX40 agonist ivuxolimab. These receptors were collected from an adult with an advanced solid tumor such as melanoma, head and neck, liver or kidney cancer.

This chain links TRBV29-1 with TRBJ2-2, with 9 positions matching TRBD1. CDR3 size: 15 residues. In germline, CDR1 is SQVTM, CDR2 ANQGSEA. V lost 4 bases and J lost 1; bases outside the gene matches: 4. CDR3 in amino acids: CSVVTGGRNTGELFF. CDR3 sequence (DNA): TGCAGCGTTGTGACAGGGGGAAGGAACACCGGGGAGCTGTTTTTT.

The genes are TRBV5-1 and TRBJ1-1; TRBD1 matches 8 bases. The CDR3 runs to 16 residues. Germline V gene sequence: CDR1 SGHRS, CDR2 YFSETQ. The junction had 11 bases not matched to a gene; V was cut back by 6 bases and J by 1 base. The CDR3 nucleotides are TGCGCCAGCACTGTAGGCAGGGGGCGTAGGAACACTGAAGCTTTCTTT. As protein: CASTVGRGRRNTEAFF. Full variable domain (outside the CDR3, taken from reference TRBV5-1 and TRBJ1-1): KAGVTQTPRYLIKTRGQQVTLSCSPISGHRSVSWYQQTPGQGLQFLFEYFSETQRNKGNFPGRFSGRQFSNSRSEMNVSTLELGDSALYLCASTVGRGRRNTEAFFGQGTRLTVV.

This chain uses TRBV25-1 with TRBJ2-2, with 8 bases identical to TRBD1. The CDR3 length is 17 residues. Looked up from germline, CDR1 is MGHDK and CDR2 is SYGVNS. V trimming: 3 bases; J trimming: 0 bases; junction bases outside the gene matches: 6. The CDR3 DNA reads TGTGCCAGCAGTGAGACAGGGGCGAGATCGAACACCGGGGAGCTGTTTTTT. Protein sequence: CASSETGARSNTGELFF.

This clone appeared once. This rearrangement joins TRBV7-9 to TRBJ2-5; D remains ambiguous. Near its end, the DNA agrees better with TRBJ2-7, so the J call may be wrong. This CDR3 region has 12 residues. CDR1 SEHNR and CDR2 FQNEAQ come from the germline V gene (reference sequence). This CDR3 reads CASSLDNLEQYF. CDR3 DNA: TGTGCCAGCAGCTTAGATAATCTCGAGCAGTACTTC.

A remark on this clone: One junction end does not reproduce the germline sequence, and a read error may be involved. The chain is built from TRBV28 and TRBJ1-2; D possibly corresponds to TRBD1 (6 bases). Looked up from germline, CDR1 is MDHEN and CDR2 is SYDVKM. The CDR3 totals 15 residues. The CDR3, as DNA: TGTGCCAGCAGCGAAAACATACAGGGACAAGGAGGCTACGCCTTC. Encoded protein: CASSENIQGQGGYAF.

The genes are TRBV6-1 and TRBJ1-3, with D uncertain. The CDR3 runs 15 residues. The ends were cut back, 6 bases at V and 0 bases at J, with 12 bases in the middle. Germline lookup yields CDR1 MNHNS and CDR2 SASEGT. DNA of the CDR3: TGTGCCAGCAGGGTGGACGGTTACTCTGGAAACACCATATATTTT. Its translation is CASRVDGYSGNTIYF.

J is TRBJ1-3 and V is TRBV7-6; the D is unclear. This CDR3 comprises 16 residues. V gave up 0 bases and J gave up 0 bases, with 9 bases separating them. In germline, CDR1 is SGHVS, CDR2 FNYEAQ. CDR3 DNA sequence: TGTGCCAGCAGCTTAGCGGTGGCAGGCTCTGGAAACACCATATATTTT. Translated, it gives CASSLAVAGSGNTIYF.

This sequence joins TRBV5-1 and TRBJ2-3, with no clear D. The V and J ends lost 0 bases and 1 base respectively, with 9 bases between them. CDR1 SGHRS and CDR2 YFSETQ come from the germline V gene. The CDR3 sequence is 15 residues long. The DNA of the CDR3 is TGCGCCAGCAGCTTGGACGGTCTACGCACAGATACGCAGTATTTT. This gives the protein CASSLDGLRTDTQYF.

This clone was counted only a few times. This chain links TRBV30 with TRBJ2-3; no reliable D call. Germline assignment: CDR1 GTSNPN and CDR2 SVGIG (reference sequence). The CDR3 length is 13 residues. V lost 3 bases and J 1 base, leaving 8 bases between the germline ends. The CDR3 nucleotides read TGTGCCTGGAGACCCCCCGGCACAGATACGCAGTATTTT. Translated: CAWRPPGTDTQYF.

In this sample, this clone turned up once. The genes are TRBV19 and TRBJ2-7; D is perhaps TRBD2 (6 bases). This CDR3 spans 15 amino acids. CDR1 and CDR2 from the germline V gene are LNHDA and SQIVND (reference sequence). The ends were cut back, 6 bases at V and 2 bases at J, with 17 bases in the middle. In nucleotides, the CDR3 is TGTGCCAGTAGCCTCCCGGGACGGGGGACCTACGAGCAGTACTTC. It codes for CASSLPGRGTYEQYF.

The gene calls are TRBV9 and TRBJ2-7; D remains unclear. The V end lost 0 bases, the J end lost 3 bases, and 10 bases lay between the germline ends. The CDR3 sequence is 14 residues long. Germline V gene data show CDR1 as SGDLS and CDR2 as YYNGEE. The CDR3 sequence: CASSVGVTDYEQYF. CDR3 DNA sequence: TGTGCCAGCAGCGTAGGAGTAACCGACTACGAGCAGTACTTC.

The chain uses TRBV30 and TRBJ1-1, with D possibly TRBD1 on 6 matching bases. The CDR3 consists of 14 residues. Between the trimmed V and J ends, which lost 8 bases and 0 bases, there was a span of 16 bases. In germline, CDR1 is GTSNPN, CDR2 SVGIG (reference sequence). Here the CDR3 DNA reads TGTGCCACGCGACGGGGGGGGCTGAACACTGAAGCTTTCTTT. Its protein is CATRRGGLNTEAFF.

The chain employs TRBV27 and TRBJ2-7; D is unclear. Trimming took 8 bases from V and 3 from J, leaving 17 bases between them. CDR1 is MNHEY, CDR2 SMNVEV, per germline (reference sequence). The CDR3 contains 14 residues. The CDR3 sequence is CASGQRPAVYEQYF. The CDR3 DNA is TGTGCCAGCGGCCAACGGCCCGCAGTCTACGAGCAGTACTTC.

This rearrangement joins TRBV27 to TRBJ1-5; 7 positions agree with TRBD1. J gave up 0 bases and V 1 base, and 6 bases lay outside the gene matches. CDR1 and CDR2 from the germline V gene are MNHEY and SMNVEV (reference sequence). The CDR3 spans 17 residues. The CDR3 DNA reads TGTGCCAGCAGTTTATTTAGGGGGCCTTATAGCAATCAGCCCCAGCATTTT. Residues: CASSLFRGPYSNQPQHF.

The chain is built from TRBV15 and TRBJ1-1; TRBD1 might be the D (5 bases). In germline, CDR1 is LNHNV, CDR2 YYDKDF (reference sequence). The CDR3 spans 14 residues. With 0 bases removed from V and 2 bases from J, the gap between germline ends came to 7 bases. The CDR3: CATSRDRANTEAFF. CDR3 nucleotide sequence: TGTGCCACCAGCAGAGACAGGGCAAACACTGAAGCTTTCTTT. Full variable domain (rest looked up from reference TRBV15 and TRBJ1-1): DAMVIQNPRYQVTQFGKPVTLSCSQTLNHNVMYWYQQKSSQAPKLLFHYYDKDFNNEADTPDNFQSRRPNTSFCFLDIRSPGLGDTAMYLCATSRDRANTEAFFGQGTRLTVV.

The rearrangement links TRBV28 to TRBJ1-5; the D is unclear. The CDR3 loop spans 18 amino acids. V was clipped by 5 bases and J by 0 bases, with 20 bases between them. CDR1 and CDR2 (germline): MDHEN, SYDVKM. CDR3 nucleotide sequence: TGTGCCAGCAGTCCACCCCGCTTGAGGAACTATAGCAATCAGCCCCAGCATTTT. Protein: CASSPPRLRNYSNQPQHF.

The rearrangement uses TRBV2 and TRBJ2-2, with D possibly being TRBD2 (5 bases). Per germline, CDR1 SNHLY and CDR2 FYNNEI. Trimming took 2 bases from V and 4 from J, leaving 8 bases between them. The CDR3 loop spans 14 amino acids. CDR3 nucleotide sequence: TGTGCCAGCAGTGAAACTAGTCGCACCGGGGAGCTGTTTTTT. Translated, it gives CASSETSRTGELFF.

The genes are TRBV12-5 and TRBJ1-1; 8 bases are shared with TRBD1. Trimming at V came to 5 bases and at J to 8 bases, leaving 7 bases not matched to a gene. This CDR3 spans 13 amino acids. Germline values: CDR1 LGHNT, CDR2 FRNRAP. CDR3 DNA sequence: TGTGCTAGTGGTCTGGACAGGGCCGGGGAAGCTTTCTTT. Translating it yields CASGLDRAGEAFF.

A remark on this clone: Other nucleotide sequences from this sample produce the same CDR3. The V gene is TRBV6-5, the J gene TRBJ2-7; TRBD1 agrees at 8 bases. The trim removed 6 bases at V and 2 bases at J, leaving 9 bases unmatched. This CDR3 region has 15 residues. Germline V gene data show CDR1 as MNHEY and CDR2 as SVGAGI. For the CDR3, the DNA is TGTGCCAGCAGGGACCACGGGACAGGAACCTACGAGCAGTACTTC. It codes for CASRDHGTGTYEQYF.

The gene calls are TRBV5-4 and TRBJ1-4, with TRBD1 matching 9 bases. Looked up from germline, CDR1 is SGHNT and CDR2 is YYREEE (reference sequence). J gave up 7 bases and V 4 bases, and 5 bases lay outside the gene matches. The CDR3 runs 14 residues. The DNA for the CDR3 is TGTGCCAGCAGCCAACAGGGGGCGGGTGAAAAACTGTTTTTT. Translation: CASSQQGAGEKLFF.

This rearrangement joins TRBV7-8 to TRBJ2-7; 9 bases fit TRBD2. Looked up from germline, CDR1 is SGHVS and CDR2 is FQNEAQ. With 8 bases clipped from V and 4 bases from J, the junction kept 3 bases outside the gene matches. The length of the CDR3 is 12 residues. CDR3 DNA: TGTGCCAGCGCGGGGGGGACGTACGAGCAGTACTTC. Its protein is CASAGGTYEQYF.

The chain has TRBV9 and TRBJ1-2, with 7 nucleotides matching TRBD1. The CDR3 length is 16 residues. In germline, CDR1 is SGDLS, CDR2 YYNGEE. The ends lost 4 bases at V and 7 bases at J; junction bases unmatched: 16. The CDR3 sequence: CASSPRIGQGEGGYTF. The CDR3 nucleotides read TGTGCCAGCAGCCCACGTATAGGGCAGGGGGAGGGTGGCTACACCTTC. The complete variable domain, with remaining parts taken from reference TRBV9 and TRBJ1-2, reads DSGVTQTPKHLITATGQRVTLRCSPRSGDLSVYWYQQSLDQGLQFLIQYYNGEERAKGNILERFSAQQFPDLHSELNLSSLELGDSALYFCASSPRIGQGEGGYTFGSGTRLTVV.

This clone is classed as medium-sized. This sequence joins TRBV7-9 and TRBJ1-1; maybe TRBD1 (6 bases). V lost 3 bases and J 4 bases, leaving 15 bases between the germline ends. CDR3 size: 15 residues. CDR1 SEHNR and CDR2 FQNEAQ come from the germline V gene (reference sequence). As DNA, the CDR3 is TGTGCCAGCAGCTTCCCGGCAGGGGTGGGCACTGAAGCTTTCTTT. Amino acids: CASSFPAGVGTEAFF.